This passage covers 14 T cell receptor beta chains from one sample sequenced in a study of CD8+CD57+ T cells in acquired aplastic anemia. The TCR beta profiling, which covered VDJ combination and CDR3 sequence, was carried out using genomic DNA as the template. From the reads, TCRdb called clonotypes with MiXCR, one entry per CDR3 protein. The sample lists about 170,000 distinct CDR3 sequences; approximately 60% were seen once. The material sequenced was sorted CD4+, CD8+, or CD8+CD57+ T cells (not recorded which) from PBMCs. All receptors derive from a human donor in good health.

The chain employs TRBV20-1 and TRBJ1-5, with 9 nucleotides matching TRBD1. The CDR3 loop spans 15 amino acids. Germline V gene sequence: CDR1 DFQATT, CDR2 SNEGSKA (reference sequence). Trimming removed 0 bases from V and 3 bases from J; junction bases left unmatched: 3. In nucleotides, the CDR3 is TGCAGTGCTAGAGAGGGACAGGGTTTCAATCAGCCCCAGCATTTT. Its protein is CSAREGQGFNQPQHF.

The chain has TRBV5-1 and TRBJ1-1, with a possible D match to TRBD1 (5 bases). CDR3 size: 16 residues. The ends were cut back, 4 bases at V and 4 bases at J, with 20 bases in the middle. CDR1 SGHRS and CDR2 YFSETQ come from the germline V gene. CDR3 protein: CASSPKQGSLVTEAFF. The CDR3 DNA reads TGCGCCAGCAGCCCGAAGCAGGGCTCCCTTGTCACTGAAGCTTTCTTT.

This clonotype was picked up many times. V usage is TRBV19 and J usage is TRBJ2-2; possibly TRBD1 for D (6 bases). V lost 4 bases to trimming and J lost 1 base, with 19 bases between them. Germline CDR1 and CDR2: LNHDA and SQIVND (reference sequence). The CDR3 contains 18 residues. CDR3 DNA: TGTGCCAGTAGTAGGTCTTCGATCACAGGGAGGAACACCGGGGAGCTGTTTTTT. Its protein is CASSRSSITGRNTGELFF.

This rearrangement joins TRBV15 to TRBJ2-1, with TRBD2 matching 10 bases. The V gene end was trimmed by 3 bases and the J gene end by 5 bases; junction bases not matched to a gene: 7. The CDR3 length is 16 residues. In germline, CDR1 is LNHNV, CDR2 YYDKDF (reference sequence). The DNA for the CDR3 is TGTGCCACCAGCAGCGGTAGCGGGAGGATGGACAATGAGCAGTTCTTC. This gives the protein CATSSGSGRMDNEQFF.

A note on this clonotype: The CDR3 end shows no conserved phenylalanine or tryptophan, and so a read error is likely. The rearrangement joins TRBV2 to TRBJ2-7; no reliable D call. V lost 4 bases, J lost 0 bases, and 10 bases lay in between. Germline V gene lookup returns CDR1 SNHLY and CDR2 FYNNEI. The CDR3 consists of 14 residues. The CDR3 is CASSVDVSSYEQYL. DNA of the CDR3: TGTGCCAGCAGTGTGGATGTAAGCTCCTACGAGCAGTACCTC.

The V call is TRBV2, the J call TRBJ1-1, with 7 bases that match TRBD1. Germline CDR1 reads SNHLY; CDR2 reads FYNNEI. Trimming at V came to 6 bases and at J to 5 bases, leaving 9 bases not matched to a gene. The CDR3 is 14 residues long. This chain's CDR3 is CASSPSAGGTEAFF. The CDR3 DNA is TGTGCCAGCAGCCCCAGCGCAGGGGGTACTGAAGCTTTCTTT. The entire variable domain, with the rest obtained from reference TRBV2 and TRBJ1-1, is as follows: EPEVTQTPSHQVTQMGQEVILRCVPISNHLYFYWYRQILGQKVEFLVSFYNNEISEKSEIFDDQFSVERPDGSNFTLKIRSTKLEDSAMYFCASSPSAGGTEAFFGQGTRLTVV.

The chain combines TRBV29-1 with TRBJ1-1; D is unclear. CDR1 is SQVTM, CDR2 ANQGSEA, per germline. V was cut by 1 base and J by 11 bases, with 14 bases left in between. CDR3 length equals 12 residues. CDR3 DNA: TGCAGCGTTGAAGGCGGAGGAGATCGCGCTTTCTTT. It encodes CSVEGGGDRAFF.

Points on this clonotype: At one end, the junction sequence differs from germline, possibly due to a read error. The V call is TRBV7-8, the J call TRBJ2-7; D may correspond to TRBD1 or TRBD2 (5 bases each). The CDR3 is made up of 14 amino acids. In germline, CDR1 is SGHVS, CDR2 FQNEAQ. CDR3 sequence reads: CASSQGTGPYEQYF. The CDR3 bases are TGCGCCAGCAGCCAAGGGACGGGTCCCTACGAGCAGTACTTC.

This chain joins TRBV10-1 and TRBJ2-2, with D possibly TRBD1 on 5 matching bases. Germline CDR1 is WNHNN and CDR2 is SYGVQD (reference sequence). Deletions cut 10 bases from V and 3 bases from J, with 9 bases between. This CDR3 region has 12 residues. The CDR3 is CANRPYTGELFF. As DNA, the CDR3 is TGCGCCAACAGGCCGTACACCGGGGAGCTGTTTTTT.

In regard to this clonotype: This may stem from a read error, because a much larger clone lies one nucleotide away. The DNA of the CDR3 is TGTGCCAGCATGGAGGTCACCTCCTACGAGCAGTACTTC. Protein sequence: CASMEVTSYEQYF. The rearrangement uses TRBV5-6 and TRBJ2-7, with D perhaps TRBD2 (5 bases). The CDR3 has 13 residues. Between the trimmed V and J ends, which lost 6 bases and 0 bases, there was a span of 10 bases. Looked up from germline, CDR1 is SGHDT and CDR2 is YYEEEE.

This chain uses TRBV7-4 with TRBJ2-5; the D is unclear. Germline V lookup: CDR1 SGHVT, CDR2 SQSDAQ. The CDR3 consists of 14 residues. V was clipped by 5 bases and J by 4 bases, with 14 bases between them. The CDR3 DNA reads as TGTGCCAGCAGCCCAGAGTCAGCACTAGAGACCCAGTACTTC. Residues: CASSPESALETQYF.

This clonotype was seen only a few times. The rearrangement uses TRBV7-9 and TRBJ1-6; weak D call: TRBD1 (5 bases). Trimming shortened V by 5 bases and J by 14 bases, and 19 bases separated the two germline ends. Germline assignment: CDR1 SEHNR and CDR2 FQNEAQ (reference sequence). The CDR3 spans 14 residues. The DNA of the CDR3 is TGTGCCAGCAGCCGCCCCGGGACGGCCGTCACCCTCCACTTT. Translation gives CASSRPGTAVTLHF.

This clonotype was detected a few times. The rearrangement joins TRBV20-1 to TRBJ2-7; D gene unclear. The CDR3 runs 11 residues. Trimming took 7 bases from V and 0 from J, leaving 7 bases between them. The germline CDR1 and CDR2 sequences are DFQATT and SNEGSKA (reference sequence). The chain's CDR3 is CSGRDSYEQYF. The CDR3, as DNA: TGCAGTGGAAGGGACTCCTACGAGCAGTACTTC.

This chain joins TRBV7-2 and TRBJ2-1, with 7 positions matching TRBD2. The junction had 3 bases not matched to a gene; V was cut back by 0 bases and J by 7 bases. Looked up from germline, CDR1 is SGHTA and CDR2 is FQGNSA. The CDR3 consists of 14 residues. This CDR3 is CASSLAGGINEQFF. The DNA for the CDR3 is TGTGCCAGCAGCTTAGCGGGAGGGATTAATGAGCAGTTCTTC.